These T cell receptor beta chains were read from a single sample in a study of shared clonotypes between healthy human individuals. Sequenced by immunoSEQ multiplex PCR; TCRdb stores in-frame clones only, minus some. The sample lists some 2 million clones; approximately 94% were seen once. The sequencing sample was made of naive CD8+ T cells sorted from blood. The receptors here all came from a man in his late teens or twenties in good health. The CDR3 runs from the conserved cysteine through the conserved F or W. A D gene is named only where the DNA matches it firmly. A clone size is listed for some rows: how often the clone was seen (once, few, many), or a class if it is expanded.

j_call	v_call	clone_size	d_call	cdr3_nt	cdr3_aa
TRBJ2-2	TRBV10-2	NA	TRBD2	TGCGCCAGCAGTGAGTCTGGGGGACTAGCGGGGTACTCCCCAACCAAGAACACCGGGGAGCTGTTTTTT	CASSESGGLAGYSPTKNTGELFF
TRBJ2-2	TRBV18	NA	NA	TGTGCCAGCTCACCACTAGCGCCCGGGGAGCTGTTTTTT	CASSPLAPGELFF
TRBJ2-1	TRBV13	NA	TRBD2	TGTGCCAGCAGCTTAGTTCGGGAGGTCTGTAATGAGCAGTTCTTC	CASSLVREVCNEQFF
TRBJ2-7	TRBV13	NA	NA	TGTGCCAGCAGTTCCCAGGGGCCTACCTACGAGCAGTACTTC	CASSSQGPTYEQYF
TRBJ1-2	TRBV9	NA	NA	TGTGCCAGCAGCGGCGACAGGAGCTATGGCTACACCTTC	CASSGDRSYGYTF
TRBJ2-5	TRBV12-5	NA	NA	TGTGCTAGTGGTCTGACGGCGTACCAAGAGACCCAGTACTTC	CASGLTAYQETQYF
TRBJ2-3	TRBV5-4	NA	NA	TGTGCCAGCACCACCCCGGGGGCTAGCACAGATACGCAGTATTTT	CASTTPGASTDTQYF
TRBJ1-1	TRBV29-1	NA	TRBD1	TGCAGCGTTGTGGACAGGGGGCTAGAGGCTGAAGCTTTCTTT	CSVVDRGLEAEAFF
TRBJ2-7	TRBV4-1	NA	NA	TGCGCCAGCAGCCAAATTTTTACTTCCTACGAGCAGTACTTC	CASSQIFTSYEQYF
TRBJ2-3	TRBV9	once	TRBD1	TGTGCCAGCAGCGCCTTGACAGGGGCAGATACGCAGTATTTT	CASSALTGADTQYF
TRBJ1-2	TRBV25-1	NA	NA	TGTGCCAGCAGTGAAATTTCGGACTCCTATGGCTACACCTTC	CASSEISDSYGYTF
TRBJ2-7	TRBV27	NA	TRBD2	TGTGCCAGCAGTCTCCAGGGACTAGCGGATCCCTACGAGCAGTACTTC	CASSLQGLADPYEQYF
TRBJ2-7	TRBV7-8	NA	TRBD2	TGTGCCAGCAGCCCTCCGCCTCGGGCGGGAGCCTACGAGCAGTACTTC	CASSPPPRAGAYEQYF
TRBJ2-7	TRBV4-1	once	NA	TGCGCCAGCAGCCAAGTTTTTACGGGGGGCCGGTACGAGCAGTACTTC	CASSQVFTGGRYEQYF
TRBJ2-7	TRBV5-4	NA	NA	TGTGCCAGCAGCTTGGTAGAGGCTACCACCTACGAGCAGTACTTC	CASSLVEATTYEQYF
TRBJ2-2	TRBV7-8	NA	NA	TGTGCCAGCAGCTTGTTTCCCACCGGGGAGCTGTTTTTT	CASSLFPTGELFF
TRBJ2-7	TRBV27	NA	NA	TGTGCCAGCATGCCGGCGTCGTTGTTGGACGAGCAGTACTTC	CASMPASLLDEQYF
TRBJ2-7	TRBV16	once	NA	TGTGCCAGCAGCCAAATTGTTAGAGGGACACTCTACGAGCAGTACTTC	CASSQIVRGTLYEQYF
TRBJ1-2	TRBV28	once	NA	TGTGCCAGCACTGTCGTGAGCATGGAGGTTACTTATGGCTACACCTTC	CASTVVSMEVTYGYTF
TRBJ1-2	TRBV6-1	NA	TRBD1	TGTGCCAGCAGTATGACAGGGAATGGCTACACCTTC	CASSMTGNGYTF
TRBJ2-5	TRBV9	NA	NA	TGTGCCAGCAGCGTAGAGGGGAGCGGAACCCAAGAGACCCAGTACTTC	CASSVEGSGTQETQYF
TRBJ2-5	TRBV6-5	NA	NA	TGTGCCAGCAGTAACGGAGAGGAAGAGACCCAGTACTTC	CASSNGEEETQYF
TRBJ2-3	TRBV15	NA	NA	TGTGCCACCAGCAGAGATCGAGGAACCACAGATACGCAGTATTTT	CATSRDRGTTDTQYF
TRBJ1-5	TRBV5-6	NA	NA	TGTGCCAGCAGACCCTCTACAAGCAATCAGCCCCAGCATTTT	CASRPSTSNQPQHF
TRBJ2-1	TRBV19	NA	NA	TGTGCCAGTAGTATACTACAGTACAATGAGCAGTTCTTC	CASSILQYNEQFF
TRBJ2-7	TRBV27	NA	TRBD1	TGTGCCAGCGCCGACCGACAGGGCCGATCCTACGAGCAGTACTTC	CASADRQGRSYEQYF
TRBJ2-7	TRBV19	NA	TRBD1	TGTGCCACTGACCCGGGACAGAGCTACGAGCAGTACTTC	CATDPGQSYEQYF
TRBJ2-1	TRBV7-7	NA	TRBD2	TGTGCTAGCAGCCCGGGACTAGGGCTCGATGAGCAGTTCTTC	CASSPGLGLDEQFF
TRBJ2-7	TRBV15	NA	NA	TGTGCCACCAGCAAGACGGGGGACCCCTACGAGCAGTACTTC	CATSKTGDPYEQYF
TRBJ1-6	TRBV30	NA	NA	TGTGCCTGGAGTGTTTCACAGGCCTATAATTCACCCCTCCACTTT	CAWSVSQAYNSPLHF
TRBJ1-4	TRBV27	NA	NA	TGTGCCAGCAGTTTACTGGGGGGGAGAGAAAAACTGTTTTTT	CASSLLGGREKLFF
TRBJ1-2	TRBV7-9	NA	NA	TGTGCCAGCAGCTCCGGGGAGGGGGTTTATTATGGCTACACCTTC	CASSSGEGVYYGYTF
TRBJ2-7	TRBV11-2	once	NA	TGTGCCAGCAGCTTAAGGCATGTCGGCCACGAGCAGTACTTC	CASSLRHVGHEQYF
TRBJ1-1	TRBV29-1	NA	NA	TGCAGCGTCGAGCTCAGGGGTGAAGCTTTCTTT	CSVELRGEAFF
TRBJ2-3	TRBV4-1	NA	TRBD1	TGCGCCAGCAGCCAAAAGGGGGCGACCACAGATACGCAGTATTTT	CASSQKGATTDTQYF
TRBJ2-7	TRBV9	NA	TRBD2	TGTGCCAGCAGCGTAGCCAGCGGGGGGATGGACGAGCAGTACTTC	CASSVASGGMDEQYF
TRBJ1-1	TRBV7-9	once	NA	TGTGCCAGCAGCCCAGAGGCGGGGACTGAAGCTTTCTTT	CASSPEAGTEAFF
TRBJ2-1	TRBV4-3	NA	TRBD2	TGCGCCAGCAGCCAAGATAAAATTCGACTAGCGGCAGACAATGAGCAGTTCTTC	CASSQDKIRLAADNEQFF
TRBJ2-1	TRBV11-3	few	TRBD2	TGTGCCAGCAGCCTCAGCGGGGGGCCCTTGGATGAGCAGTTCTTC	CASSLSGGPLDEQFF
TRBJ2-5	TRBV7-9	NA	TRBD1	TGTGCCAGCAGCTCCATGGACAGGGCGGAGACCCAGTACTTC	CASSSMDRAETQYF
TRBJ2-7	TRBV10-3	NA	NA	TGTGCCATCAGTGAGACTAGGAGCTCCTACGAGCAGTACTTC	CAISETRSSYEQYF
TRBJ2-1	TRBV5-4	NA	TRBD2	TGTGCCAGCAGCCCGACTAGCGGGGAGTACAATGAGCAGTTCTTC	CASSPTSGEYNEQFF
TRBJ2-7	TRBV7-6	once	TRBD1	TGTGCCAGCAGCAGAACAGGGGGCGGCGGCGAGCAGTACTTC	CASSRTGGGGEQYF
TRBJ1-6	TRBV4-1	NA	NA	TGCGCCAGCAGCCAAGAGGGGTTCCCGGGTAATTCACCCCTCCACTTT	CASSQEGFPGNSPLHF
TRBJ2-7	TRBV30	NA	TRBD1	TGTGCCTGGAGTGTAACAGGGGGGCCCTCCGAGCAGTACTTC	CAWSVTGGPSEQYF
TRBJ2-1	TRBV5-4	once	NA	TGTGCCAGCAGCTGGGGGGTTGAAGATGAGCAGTTCTTC	CASSWGVEDEQFF
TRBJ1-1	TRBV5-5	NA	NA	TGTGCCAGCAGCTCCAGGGGTTACACTGAAGCTTTCTTT	CASSSRGYTEAFF
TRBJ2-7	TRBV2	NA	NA	TGTGCCGCTACAGGAGCTTCCTACGAGCAGTACTTC	CAATGASYEQYF
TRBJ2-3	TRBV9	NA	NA	TGTGCCAGCAGCCCACGCGAGGGGCTGGCTAGCACAGATACGCAGTATTTT	CASSPREGLASTDTQYF
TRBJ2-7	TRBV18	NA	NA	TGTGCCAGCTCACCAAACGACCCCGAGCGGAACGAGCAGTACTTC	CASSPNDPERNEQYF
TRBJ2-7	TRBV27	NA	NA	TGTGCCAGCAGTTCCCGGGGCCCAGGCTACGAGCAGTACTTC	CASSSRGPGYEQYF
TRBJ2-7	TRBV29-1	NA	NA	TGCAGCGTTGATAAGGACGGAAACTACGAGCAGTACTTC	CSVDKDGNYEQYF
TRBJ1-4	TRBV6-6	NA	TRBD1	TGTGCCAGCAGTCCTAAGACAGGGGGTAATGAAAAACTGTTTTTT	CASSPKTGGNEKLFF
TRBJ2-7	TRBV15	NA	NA	TGTGCCACCAGCAGAGGAAGTGGCGACGAGCAGTACTTC	CATSRGSGDEQYF
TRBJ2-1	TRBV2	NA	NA	TGTGCCAGCAGTGAGCAAGGTACAGAGCAGTTCTTC	CASSEQGTEQFF
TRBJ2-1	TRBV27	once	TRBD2	TGTGCCAGCAGTTTATCGACCCTAGCGGGAAGTAGTGTAAATGAGCAGTTCTTC	CASSLSTLAGSSVNEQFF
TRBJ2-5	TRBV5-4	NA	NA	TGTGCCAGCAGCTTGGAGAGCCAAGAGACCCAGTACTTC	CASSLESQETQYF
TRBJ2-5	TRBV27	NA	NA	TGTGCCAGCAGTTTATTTGGACAGCACCAAGAGACCCAGTACTTC	CASSLFGQHQETQYF
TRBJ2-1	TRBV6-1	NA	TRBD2	TGTGCCAGCAGCGAAGCGGGACTAGCGGTCAATGAGCAGTTCTTC	CASSEAGLAVNEQFF
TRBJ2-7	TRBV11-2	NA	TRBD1	TGTGCCAGCAGCAAAGCGGGACAGGGGGCGTACGAGCAGTACTTC	CASSKAGQGAYEQYF